This T cell receptor beta chain appears in the sequencing data of a study of cytomegalovirus exposure and HLA in healthy donors. Notes on the study in general: Common viral pathogens seemed, in a later analysis, to connect with several of the most significant clusters.

About this clone: Its antigen is currently unknown.

PCR primers comprised 60 Vbeta and 13 Jbeta primers. In the original processing: It was a later analysis that counted roughly 80 million unique TCR beta chains, of which approximately 9.9 million were shared. Clones were read by immunoSEQ multiplex PCR, and TCRdb kept only the in-frame ones, dropping some. Clonal size and the V and J genes are those of that table, whereas D and trimming came from the DNA. The table shows 150,000 to 200,000 clones, with over 70% occurring only once. Healthy individuals who donated bone marrow served as the donors. CDR3 size: 13 residues. Trimming removed 4 bases at V and 2 bases at J, with 9 bases between. Germline assignment: CDR1 SGHDT and CDR2 YYEEEE.

Sequencing used PBMCs. This TCR derives from a male donor in good health and CMV-seronegative. This chain connects TRBV5-6 to TRBJ1-2, with a possible D match to TRBD1 (6 bases). CDR3 region: CASSQDRNYGYTF. CDR3 bases: TGTGCCAGCAGCCAGGACAGAAACTATGGCTACACCTTC.